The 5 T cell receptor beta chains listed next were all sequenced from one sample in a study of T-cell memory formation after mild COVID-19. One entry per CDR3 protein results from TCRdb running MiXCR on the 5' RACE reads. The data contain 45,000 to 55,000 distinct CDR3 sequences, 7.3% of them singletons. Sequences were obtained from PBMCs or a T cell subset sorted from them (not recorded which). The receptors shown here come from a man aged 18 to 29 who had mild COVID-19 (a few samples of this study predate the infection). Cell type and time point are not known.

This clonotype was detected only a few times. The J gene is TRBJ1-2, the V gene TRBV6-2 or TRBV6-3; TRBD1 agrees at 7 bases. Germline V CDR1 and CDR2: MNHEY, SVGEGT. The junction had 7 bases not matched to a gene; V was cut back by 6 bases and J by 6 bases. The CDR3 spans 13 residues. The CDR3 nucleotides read TGTGCCAGCAGACGACCCCAGGGGGATGGCTACACCTTC. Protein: CASRRPQGDGYTF.

The chain's CDR3 is CASSRDRPSDTQYF. In nucleotides, the CDR3 is TGTGCCAGCAGCCGGGACCGACCTTCGGATACGCAGTATTTT. The chain couples TRBV5-8 to TRBJ2-3; D is possibly TRBD1 or TRBD2 (5 bases each). Germline CDR1 and CDR2: SGHTS and YDEGEE. The CDR3 is 14 amino acids. Trimming removed 4 bases at V and 6 bases at J, with 15 bases between.

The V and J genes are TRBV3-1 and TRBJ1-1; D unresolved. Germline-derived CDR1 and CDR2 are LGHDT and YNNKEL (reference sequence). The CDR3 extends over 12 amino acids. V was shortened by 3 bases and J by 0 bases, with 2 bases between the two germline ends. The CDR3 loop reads CASSHMNTEAFF. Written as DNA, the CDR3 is TGTGCCAGCAGCCACATGAACACTGAAGCTTTCTTT.

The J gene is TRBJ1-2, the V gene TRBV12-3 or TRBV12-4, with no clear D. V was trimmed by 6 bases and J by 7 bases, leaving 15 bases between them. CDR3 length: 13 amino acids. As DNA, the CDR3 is TGTGCCAGCAGCCCGGGTGGACGTGTTGGCTACACCTTC. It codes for CASSPGGRVGYTF.

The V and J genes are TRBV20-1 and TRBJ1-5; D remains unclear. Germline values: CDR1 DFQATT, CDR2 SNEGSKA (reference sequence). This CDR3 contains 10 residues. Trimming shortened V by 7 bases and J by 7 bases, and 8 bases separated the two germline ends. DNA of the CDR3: TGCAGTGTTCAGGAACAGCCCCAGCATTTT. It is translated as CSVQEQPQHF.